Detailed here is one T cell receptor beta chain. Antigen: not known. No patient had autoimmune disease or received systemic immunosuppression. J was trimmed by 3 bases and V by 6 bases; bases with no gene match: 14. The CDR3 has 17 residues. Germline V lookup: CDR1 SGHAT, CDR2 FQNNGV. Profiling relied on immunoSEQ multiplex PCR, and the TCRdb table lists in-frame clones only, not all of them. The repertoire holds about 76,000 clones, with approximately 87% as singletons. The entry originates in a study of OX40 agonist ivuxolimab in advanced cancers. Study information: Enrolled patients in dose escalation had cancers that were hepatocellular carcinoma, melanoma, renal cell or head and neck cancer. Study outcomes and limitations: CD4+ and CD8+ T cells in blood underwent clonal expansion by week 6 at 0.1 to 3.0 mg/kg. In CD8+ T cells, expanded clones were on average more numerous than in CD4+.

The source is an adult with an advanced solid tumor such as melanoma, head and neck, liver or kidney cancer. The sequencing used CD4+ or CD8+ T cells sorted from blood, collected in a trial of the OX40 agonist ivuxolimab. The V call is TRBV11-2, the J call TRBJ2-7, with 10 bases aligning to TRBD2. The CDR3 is CASSLNNGGTSVYEQYF. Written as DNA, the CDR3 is TGTGCCAGCAGTTTAAATAATGGTGGGACTAGCGTCTACGAGCAGTACTTC.